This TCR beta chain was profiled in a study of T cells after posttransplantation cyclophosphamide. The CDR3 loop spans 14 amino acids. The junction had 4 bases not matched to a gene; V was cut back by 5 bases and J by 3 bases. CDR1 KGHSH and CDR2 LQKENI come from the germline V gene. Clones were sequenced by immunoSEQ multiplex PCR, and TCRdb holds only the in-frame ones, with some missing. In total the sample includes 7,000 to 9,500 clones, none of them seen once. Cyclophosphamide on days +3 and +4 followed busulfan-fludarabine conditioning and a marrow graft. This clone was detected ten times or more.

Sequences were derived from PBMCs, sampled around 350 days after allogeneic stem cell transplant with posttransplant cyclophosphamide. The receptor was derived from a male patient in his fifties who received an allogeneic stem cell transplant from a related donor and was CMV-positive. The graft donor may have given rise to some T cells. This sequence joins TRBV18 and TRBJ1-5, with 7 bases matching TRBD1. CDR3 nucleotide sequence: TGTGCCAGCTCATGGGACAGACACAATCAGCCCCAGCATTTT. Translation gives CASSWDRHNQPQHF.